The 31 T cell receptor beta chains below were found in one sample sequenced in a study of blood T cell repertoires in COVID-19. Here immunoSEQ multiplex PCR was the method, and the copy in TCRdb shows in-frame clones only, minus some. The sample lists more than 200,000 clones, around nine tenths seen once, with roughly 3% in the top ten. The sequencing sample was made of peripheral blood. The receptors here all came from a man between 18 and 29 years old with active or convalescent COVID-19.

In DNA, the CDR3 is TGTGCCAGCAGCTTAGTTCAGGGCTTAAAGTCACCCCTCCACTTT. Translation gives CASSLVQGLKSPLHF. The V call is TRBV11-2, the J call TRBJ1-6, with D perhaps matching TRBD1 (5 bases). V was cut by 1 base and J by 10 bases, with 14 bases left in between. Germline V gives CDR1 SGHAT, CDR2 FQNNGV. The CDR3 length is 15 residues.

This clone was recorded only once. V is TRBV11-2 and J is TRBJ2-7; the match to TRBD2 covers 11 bases. Germline CDR1 and CDR2: SGHAT and FQNNGV. The CDR3 is 14 residues long. V was clipped by 4 bases and J by 4 bases; unmatched bases: 3. The CDR3 bases are TGTGCCAGCAGCTCCACTAGCGGGAGTTACGAGCAGTACTTC. Its translation: CASSSTSGSYEQYF.

This clone was observed a handful of times. The V gene is TRBV28, the J gene TRBJ1-2; no reliable D call. Germline assignment: CDR1 MDHEN and CDR2 SYDVKM. V lost 7 bases to trimming and J lost 8 bases, with 17 bases between them. This CDR3 is built from 13 residues. The CDR3 bases are TGTGCCAGCACCATCAGTACCTCCTGGGGCTACACCTTC. Translation: CASTISTSWGYTF.

This clone was picked up one time. For the CDR3, the DNA is TGTGCCAGCAGCCTGGGACTAGCGGGAGTGGAGCAGTACTTC. This codes for CASSLGLAGVEQYF. The chain has TRBV5-6 and TRBJ2-7, with TRBD2 matching 14 bases. Looked up from germline, CDR1 is SGHDT and CDR2 is YYEEEE. The CDR3 spans 14 residues. J lost 7 bases, V lost 4 bases, and 4 bases had no gene match.

This clone came up once. The CDR3 bases are TGTGCCAGCAGCAGGGGGTCGACTGGGACTGAAGCTTTCTTT. Translation gives CASSRGSTGTEAFF. The chain uses TRBV7-8 and TRBJ1-1, with TRBD1 as a possible D gene (6 bases). The CDR3 runs to 14 residues. Germline V gives CDR1 SGHVS, CDR2 FQNEAQ. Trimming removed 5 bases from V and 5 bases from J, with 15 bases in between. The complete variable domain, with remaining parts taken from reference TRBV7-8 and TRBJ1-1, reads GAGVSQSPRYKVAKRGQDVALRCDPISGHVSLFWYQQALGQGPEFLTYFQNEAQLDKSGLPSDRFFAERPEGSVSTLKIQRTQQEDSAVYLCASSRGSTGTEAFFGQGTRLTVV.

V is TRBV10-3 and J is TRBJ1-1; 10 bases align to TRBD1. This CDR3 is 18 amino acids long. Germline CDR1 ENHRY, CDR2 SYGVKD. The ends lost 3 bases at V and 4 bases at J; junction bases unmatched: 14. The CDR3 region is CAISDTGTGASRGTEAFF. The CDR3, as DNA: TGTGCCATCAGTGACACCGGGACAGGGGCCTCCCGGGGCACTGAAGCTTTCTTT.

The rearrangement joins TRBV7-2 to TRBJ2-3; no firm D call. Trimming stripped 5 bases from V and 4 bases from J, with 7 bases between. Germline-derived CDR1 and CDR2 are SGHTA and FQGNSA. The length of the CDR3 is 12 residues. The CDR3 DNA reads TGTGCCAGCAGCCCCCAGTCAGATACGCAGTATTTT. It yields the protein CASSPQSDTQYF.

The chain joins TRBV7-2 to TRBJ1-1; possibly TRBD1 for D (6 bases). This CDR3 is built from 13 residues. V was shortened by 5 bases and J by 5 bases, with 12 bases between the two germline ends. From germline, CDR1 is SGHTA and CDR2 FQGNSA. CDR3 sequence reads: CASSIPGVTEAFF. Here the CDR3 DNA reads TGTGCCAGCAGCATACCAGGGGTAACTGAAGCTTTCTTT.

This chain connects TRBV29-1 to TRBJ2-7, with TRBD1 identical over 8 bases. From germline, CDR1 is SQVTM and CDR2 ANQGSEA. The CDR3 totals 12 residues. Losses at the gene ends were 4 bases for V and 3 bases for J; bases not matched to a gene: 2. CDR3 in amino acids: CSVGTGNYEQYF. The CDR3 nucleotides read TGCAGCGTTGGGACAGGGAACTACGAGCAGTACTTC.

This chain uses TRBV2 with TRBJ2-7; D unresolved. V dropped 2 bases and J dropped 2 bases, with 7 bases sitting between them. Germline assignment: CDR1 SNHLY and CDR2 FYNNEI. The CDR3 covers 13 residues. For the CDR3, the DNA is TGTGCCAGCAGTGAATTCTCCCCCTACGAGCAGTACTTC. Amino acids: CASSEFSPYEQYF.

The sample holds a few counts of this clone. V usage is TRBV10-2 and J usage is TRBJ1-1; D is unclear. The CDR3 sequence is 16 residues long. Germline lookup yields CDR1 WSHSY and CDR2 SAAADI. The V gene lost 2 bases and the J gene lost 5 bases, with 18 bases spanning the gap. Here the CDR3 reads CASSEMVNSVRTEAFF. The CDR3 DNA reads as TGCGCCAGCAGTGAGATGGTCAATAGTGTGAGGACTGAAGCTTTCTTT.

This clone was picked up one time. This chain connects TRBV30 to TRBJ1-5, with 8 bases that match TRBD1. V was pared by 2 bases and J by 5 bases, with 2 bases of the junction left unmatched. Looked up from germline, CDR1 is GTSNPN and CDR2 is SVGIG (reference sequence). This CDR3 region has 13 residues. The CDR3 DNA reads as TGTGCCTGGAGTAAGGACAGGGATCAGCCCCAGCATTTT. As protein: CAWSKDRDQPQHF.

The chain combines TRBV24-1 with TRBJ2-1; D ambiguous. The germline CDR1 and CDR2 sequences are KGHDR and SFDVKD. The CDR3 is 12 residues long. V dropped 7 bases and J dropped 7 bases, with 10 bases sitting between them. DNA for the CDR3: TGTGCCACCAGAAGTCCGAGGAATGAGCAGTTCTTC. Translated: CATRSPRNEQFF.

This chain uses TRBV6-5 with TRBJ1-1; D gene unclear. The CDR3 runs 12 residues. Germline CDR1 and CDR2: MNHEY and SVGAGI. V gave up 8 bases and J gave up 8 bases, with 15 bases separating them. In DNA form, the CDR3 reads TGTGCCAGCGGGAGGCCGCGAAGGGAAGCTTTCTTT. It specifies CASGRPRREAFF.

V and J are TRBV5-6 and TRBJ2-1; possibly TRBD2 for D (5 bases). V was clipped by 4 bases and J by 7 bases, with 12 bases between them. The germline CDR1 and CDR2 sequences are SGHDT and YYEEEE. This CDR3 contains 13 residues. The CDR3 nucleotides read TGTGCCAGCAGCATCGGGCCGGGAAATGAGCAGTTCTTC. This translates into CASSIGPGNEQFF.

Only a few counts were recorded for this clone. The V and J genes are TRBV4-2 and TRBJ2-7, with 12 bases identical to TRBD2. Germline CDR1 LGHNA, CDR2 YNFKEQ. Trimming at V came to 6 bases and at J to 5 bases, leaving 8 bases not matched to a gene. CDR3 size: 15 residues. The CDR3 region is CASRGGLAGPNEQYF. The CDR3 bases are TGTGCCAGCAGGGGGGGACTAGCGGGTCCTAACGAGCAGTACTTC.

The chain uses TRBV3-1 (or the pseudogene TRBV3-2) and TRBJ2-1; D might be TRBD1 (6 bases). Germline CDR1 reads LGHDT; CDR2 reads YNNKEL (reference sequence). This CDR3 is 16 amino acids long. V lost 1 base and J 4 bases, leaving 14 bases between the germline ends. Here the CDR3 reads CASSQGLQGRYNEQFF. The CDR3 coding sequence is TGTGCCAGCAGCCAAGGTCTGCAGGGGCGATACAATGAGCAGTTCTTC.

This chain joins TRBV27 and TRBJ2-7; TRBD1 agrees at 8 bases. This CDR3 has 15 residues. Germline CDR1 reads MNHEY; CDR2 reads SMNVEV (reference sequence). With 5 bases clipped from V and 2 bases from J, the junction kept 8 bases outside the gene matches. CDR3 bases: TGTGCCAGCAGTCTTACGACAGGGGCACCCTACGAGCAGTACTTC. This sequence encodes CASSLTTGAPYEQYF.

This clone has a single count. The V call is TRBV7-2, the J call TRBJ2-5; 9 nucleotides match TRBD1. Germline V gene sequence: CDR1 SGHTA, CDR2 FQGNSA. V was pared by 0 bases and J by 3 bases, with 2 bases of the junction left unmatched. The CDR3 totals 15 residues. In DNA, the CDR3 is TGTGCCAGCAGCTTAGCGACAGGGGGGAAAGAGACCCAGTACTTC. Translating gives CASSLATGGKETQYF.

This rearrangement joins TRBV7-3 to TRBJ1-2; weak D call: TRBD1 (5 bases). The CDR3 consists of 15 residues. V lost 5 bases and J lost 4, with 17 bases in between. Germline values: CDR1 SGHTA, CDR2 FQGTGA. In DNA, the CDR3 is TGTGCCAGCAGCCCATACAGCGGGGCGGGCTATGGCTACACCTTC. Protein product: CASSPYSGAGYGYTF.

The chain has TRBV11-3 and TRBJ1-3, with TRBD1 as a possible D gene (5 bases). Germline loops: CDR1 SGHNT, CDR2 YENEEA. This CDR3 has 15 residues. Trimming took 5 bases from V and 0 from J, leaving 11 bases between them. The CDR3 is CASSRGDASGNTIYF. The CDR3 DNA sequence: TGTGCCAGCAGCCGGGGGGACGCCTCTGGAAACACCATATATTTT.

The chain combines TRBV20-1 with TRBJ1-2, with no clear D. This CDR3 comprises 9 residues. The V gene's germline CDR1 is DFQATT and CDR2 SNEGSKA (reference sequence). Trimming left V 6 bases short and J 8 bases short, with 7 bases between. The CDR3 loop is CSAAGGYTF. In DNA, the CDR3 is TGCAGTGCAGCGGGCGGCTACACCTTC.

The rearrangement links TRBV6-4 to TRBJ2-3; D is possibly TRBD1 (5 bases). The CDR3 extends over 15 amino acids. Germline V gives CDR1 MRHNA, CDR2 SNTAGT. V shed 4 bases and J shed 2 bases, with 13 bases lying between them. The CDR3 DNA sequence: TGTGCCAGCAGTGTAATGGGCAGGGTCACAGATACGCAGTATTTT. Encoded protein: CASSVMGRVTDTQYF.

This rearrangement joins TRBV28 to TRBJ2-1, with a tentative D call TRBD1 (6 bases). This CDR3 is built from 16 residues. Trimming pared 2 bases from V and 4 bases from J, leaving 15 bases between. From germline, CDR1 is MDHEN and CDR2 SYDVKM. CDR3 protein: CASSLRTAGFYNEQFF. The CDR3 coding sequence is TGTGCCAGCAGTTTAAGGACAGCAGGATTTTACAATGAGCAGTTCTTC.

The chain carries TRBV4-2 and TRBJ2-1; TRBD1 is a possible D gene (10 bases). The CDR3 spans 22 residues. Trimming removed 4 bases at V and 7 bases at J, with 38 bases between. Germline V gives CDR1 LGHNA, CDR2 YNFKEQ. The CDR3 loop reads CASSPRDRGGGSSGTSPNEQFF. The CDR3 nucleotides read TGTGCCAGCAGCCCCCGGGACAGGGGAGGAGGTAGCAGTGGGACTAGCCCTAATGAGCAGTTCTTC.

This chain joins TRBV4-3 and TRBJ2-7, with TRBD1 as a possible D gene (5 bases). The length of the CDR3 is 16 residues. V lost 0 bases to trimming and J lost 3 bases, with 15 bases between them. CDR1 LGHNA and CDR2 YSLEER come from the germline V gene. This CDR3 reads CASSQEQGHGRYEQYF. CDR3 nucleotide sequence: TGCGCCAGCAGCCAAGAGCAAGGACACGGGCGCTACGAGCAGTACTTC.

The gene calls are TRBV27 and TRBJ1-1, with TRBD1 as a possible D gene (5 bases). This CDR3 has 17 residues. V shed 4 bases and J shed 1 base, with 19 bases lying between them. Germline lookup yields CDR1 MNHEY and CDR2 SMNVEV (reference sequence). CDR3 amino acids: CASSSRVWGVTNTEAFF. The CDR3, as DNA: TGTGCCAGCAGTTCCCGGGTCTGGGGCGTGACGAACACTGAAGCTTTCTTT.

V is TRBV5-1 and J is TRBJ1-1, with 7 bases that match TRBD1. Germline lookup yields CDR1 SGHRS and CDR2 YFSETQ. This CDR3 is 13 amino acids long. V dropped 3 bases and J dropped 3; count of bases not matched to a gene: 2. Written as DNA, the CDR3 is TGCGCCAGCAGCTGGGACAGAGACACTGAAGCTTTCTTT. Encoded protein: CASSWDRDTEAFF.

The genes are TRBV28 and TRBJ2-7; D is undetermined. The CDR3 consists of 12 residues. The ends were cut back, 4 bases at V and 4 bases at J, with 8 bases in the middle. Germline CDR1 and CDR2: MDHEN and SYDVKM. For the CDR3, the DNA is TGTGCCAGCAGTTACCTCTATTACGAGCAGTACTTC. Amino acid sequence: CASSYLYYEQYF.

The chain carries TRBV5-1 and TRBJ2-6; D is undetermined. The CDR3 extends over 16 amino acids. V was cut by 0 bases and J by 3 bases, with 10 bases left in between. Germline values: CDR1 SGHRS, CDR2 YFSETQ. CDR3 nucleotides: TGCGCCAGCAGCTTGGCTCCAAGCCATGGGGCCAACGTCCTGACTTTC. It translates to CASSLAPSHGANVLTF.

The gene calls are TRBV3-1 (or the pseudogene TRBV3-2) and TRBJ2-7; perhaps TRBD2 as D (11 bases). This CDR3 contains 17 residues. Trimming stripped 3 bases from V and 6 bases from J, with 24 bases between. Germline V gene sequence: CDR1 LGHDT, CDR2 YNNKEL (reference sequence). The CDR3 DNA reads as TGTGCCAGCAGCCAGACGACAGGGGGCCTAGCGGGAGGCGAGCAGTACTTC. As protein: CASSQTTGGLAGGEQYF.